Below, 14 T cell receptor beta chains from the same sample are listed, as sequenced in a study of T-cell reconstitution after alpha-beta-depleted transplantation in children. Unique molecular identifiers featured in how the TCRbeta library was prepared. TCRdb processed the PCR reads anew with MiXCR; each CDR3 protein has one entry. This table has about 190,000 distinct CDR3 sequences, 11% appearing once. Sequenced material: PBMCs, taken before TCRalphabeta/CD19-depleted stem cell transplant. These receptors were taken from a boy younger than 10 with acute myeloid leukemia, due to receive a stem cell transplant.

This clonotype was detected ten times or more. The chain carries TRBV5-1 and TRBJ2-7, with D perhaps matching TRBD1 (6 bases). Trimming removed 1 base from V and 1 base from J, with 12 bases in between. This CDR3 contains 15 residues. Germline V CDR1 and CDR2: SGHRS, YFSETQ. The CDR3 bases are TGCGCCAGCAGCTTGAGGACAGACCCTTCCTACGAGCAGTACTTC. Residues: CASSLRTDPSYEQYF.

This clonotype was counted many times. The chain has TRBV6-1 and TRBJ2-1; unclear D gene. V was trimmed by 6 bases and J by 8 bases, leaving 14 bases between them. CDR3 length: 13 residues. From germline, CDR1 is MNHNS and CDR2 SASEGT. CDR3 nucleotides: TGTGCCAGCAGAAAGCATGGTCGAGATGAGCAGTTCTTC. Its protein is CASRKHGRDEQFF.

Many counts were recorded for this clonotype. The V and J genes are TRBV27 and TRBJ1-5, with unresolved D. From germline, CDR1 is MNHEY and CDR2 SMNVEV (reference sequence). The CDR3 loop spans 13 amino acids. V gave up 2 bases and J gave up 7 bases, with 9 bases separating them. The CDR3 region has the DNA TGTGCCAGCAGTTTAAGCCTCGGCCAGCCCCAGCATTTT. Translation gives CASSLSLGQPQHF.

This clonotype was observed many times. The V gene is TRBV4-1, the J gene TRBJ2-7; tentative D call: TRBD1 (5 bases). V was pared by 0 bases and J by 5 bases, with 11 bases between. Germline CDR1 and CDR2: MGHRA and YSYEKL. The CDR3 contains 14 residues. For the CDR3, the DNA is TGCGCCAGCAGCCAAGATAAGACAGTAAACGAGCAGTACTTC. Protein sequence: CASSQDKTVNEQYF.

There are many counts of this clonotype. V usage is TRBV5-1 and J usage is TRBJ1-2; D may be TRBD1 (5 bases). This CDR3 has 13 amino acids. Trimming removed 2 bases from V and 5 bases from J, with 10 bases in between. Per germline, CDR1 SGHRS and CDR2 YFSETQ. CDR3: CASSFLDSYGYTF. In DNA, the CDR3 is TGCGCCAGCAGCTTTTTAGACAGTTATGGCTACACCTTC.

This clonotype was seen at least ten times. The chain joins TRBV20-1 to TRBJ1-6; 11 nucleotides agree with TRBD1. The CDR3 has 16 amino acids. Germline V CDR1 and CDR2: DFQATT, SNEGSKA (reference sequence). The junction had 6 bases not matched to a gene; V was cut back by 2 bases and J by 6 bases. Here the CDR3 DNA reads TGCAGTGCTAGAAGTCACGGGACAGGGGGTAATTCACCCCTCCACTTT. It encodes CSARSHGTGGNSPLHF.

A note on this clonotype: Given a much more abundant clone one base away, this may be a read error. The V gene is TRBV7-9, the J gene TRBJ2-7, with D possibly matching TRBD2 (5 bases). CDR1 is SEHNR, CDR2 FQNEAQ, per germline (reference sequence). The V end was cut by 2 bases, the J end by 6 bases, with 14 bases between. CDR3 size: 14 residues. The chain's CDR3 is CASSLLLMGSEQYF. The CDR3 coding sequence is TGTGCCAGCAGCTTACTGTTAATGGGGAGCGAGCAGTACTTC. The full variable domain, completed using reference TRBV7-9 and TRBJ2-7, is DTGVSQNPRHKITKRGQNVTFRCDPISEHNRLYWYRQTLGQGPEFLTYFQNEAQLEKSRLLSDRFSAERPKGSFSTLEIQRTEQGDSAMYLCASSLLLMGSEQYFGPGTRLTVT.

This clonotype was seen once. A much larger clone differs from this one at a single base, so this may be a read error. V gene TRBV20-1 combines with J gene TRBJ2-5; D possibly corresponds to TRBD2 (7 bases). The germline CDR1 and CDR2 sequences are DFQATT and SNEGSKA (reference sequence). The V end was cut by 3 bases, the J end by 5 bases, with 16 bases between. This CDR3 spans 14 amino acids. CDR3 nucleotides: TGCAGTGCTAGCGGGGGGCCGAGACATGAGACCCAGTACTTC. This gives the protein CSASGGPRHETQYF.

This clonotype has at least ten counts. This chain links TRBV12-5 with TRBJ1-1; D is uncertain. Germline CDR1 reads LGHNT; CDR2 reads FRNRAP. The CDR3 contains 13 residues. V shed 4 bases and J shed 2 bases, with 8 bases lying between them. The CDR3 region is CASGSVINTEAFF. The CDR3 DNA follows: TGTGCTAGTGGTTCGGTGATTAACACTGAAGCTTTCTTT.

The CDR3 protein is CSARRGEPYEQYF. The CDR3 bases are TGCAGTGCTAGACGTGGAGAACCCTACGAGCAGTACTTC. The V and J genes are TRBV20-1 and TRBJ2-7; D uncertain. The germline CDR1 and CDR2 sequences are DFQATT and SNEGSKA (reference sequence). The CDR3 loop spans 13 amino acids. V was trimmed by 2 bases and J by 2 bases, leaving 10 bases between them.

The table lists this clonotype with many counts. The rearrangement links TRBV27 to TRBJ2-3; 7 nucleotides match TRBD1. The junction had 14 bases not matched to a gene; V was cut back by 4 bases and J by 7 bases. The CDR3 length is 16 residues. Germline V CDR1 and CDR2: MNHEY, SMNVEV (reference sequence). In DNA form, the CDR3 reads TGTGCCAGCAGTTCTCGGGACAGTCGGTTCGTCTATACGCAGTATTTT. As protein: CASSSRDSRFVYTQYF.

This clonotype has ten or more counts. CDR3 in DNA: TGTGCCATCGCGGATTGGGCCAGGGGCGGGTCGTATGGCTACACCTTC. This translates into CAIADWARGGSYGYTF. This chain joins TRBV10-3 and TRBJ1-2; possible D gene TRBD1, 6 bases. Looked up from germline, CDR1 is ENHRY and CDR2 is SYGVKD. V was clipped by 8 bases and J by 5 bases, with 24 bases between them. The CDR3 is made up of 16 amino acids.

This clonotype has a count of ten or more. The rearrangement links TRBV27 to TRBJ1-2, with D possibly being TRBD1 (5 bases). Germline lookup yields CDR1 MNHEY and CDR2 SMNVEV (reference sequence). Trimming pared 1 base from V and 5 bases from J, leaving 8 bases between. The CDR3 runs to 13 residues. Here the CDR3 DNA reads TGTGCCAGCAGTTTATTCTCAGGGTATGGCTACACCTTC. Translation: CASSLFSGYGYTF.

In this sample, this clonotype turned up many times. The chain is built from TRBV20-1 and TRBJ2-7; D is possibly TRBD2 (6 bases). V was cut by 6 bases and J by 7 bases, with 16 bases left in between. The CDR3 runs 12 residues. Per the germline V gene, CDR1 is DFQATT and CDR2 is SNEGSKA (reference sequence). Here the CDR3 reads CSAPSFAGEQYF. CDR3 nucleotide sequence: TGCAGTGCCCCCTCCTTTGCGGGGGAGCAGTACTTC.